Presented here are 3 T cell receptor beta chains from one specimen sequenced in a study of T cell changes during pregnancy in multiple sclerosis. Some clones are missing from TCRdb's copy, which holds only in-frame ones; the method was immunoSEQ multiplex PCR. The sample shows about 98,000 clones, about 90% of them seen only once. Specimen: peripheral blood, collected after pregnancy. The receptors derive from a female donor in good health, enrolled as a control in a pregnancy study.

The V call is TRBV19, the J call TRBJ2-1; D is possibly TRBD2 (7 bases). The CDR3 consists of 14 residues. Trimming left V 10 bases short and J 5 bases short, with 18 bases between. Germline values: CDR1 LNHDA, CDR2 SQIVND (reference sequence). CDR3 in amino acids: CATSRGRANNEQFF. CDR3 coding DNA: TGTGCCACCTCGAGGGGGAGGGCCAACAATGAGCAGTTCTTC. The variable domain in full, completed from reference TRBV19 and TRBJ2-1, reads DGGITQSPKYLFRKEGQNVTLSCEQNLNHDAMYWYRQDPGQGLRLIYYSQIVNDFQKGDIAEGYSVSREKKESFPLTVTSAQKNPTAFYLCATSRGRANNEQFFGPGTRLTVL.

This clone appeared once. This chain links TRBV15 with TRBJ2-5; TRBD2 matches at 7 bases. The CDR3 runs 16 residues. Trimming removed 1 base from V and 4 bases from J; junction bases left unmatched: 9. Germline lookup yields CDR1 LNHNV and CDR2 YYDKDF (reference sequence). CDR3 bases: TGTGCCACCAGCAGAGGCACGGGGGGAGGGGCAGAGACCCAGTACTTC. This gives the protein CATSRGTGGGAETQYF.

The V and J genes are TRBV4-2 and TRBJ2-3, with 12 bases that match TRBD2. V shed 4 bases and J 2 bases; nucleotides not matched to a gene: 4. CDR3 length equals 16 residues. Germline V gene data show CDR1 as LGHNA and CDR2 as YNFKEQ. The CDR3 protein is CASSLGLAGFTDTQYF. The CDR3 coding sequence is TGTGCCAGCAGCCTGGGACTAGCGGGTTTCACAGATACGCAGTATTTT.